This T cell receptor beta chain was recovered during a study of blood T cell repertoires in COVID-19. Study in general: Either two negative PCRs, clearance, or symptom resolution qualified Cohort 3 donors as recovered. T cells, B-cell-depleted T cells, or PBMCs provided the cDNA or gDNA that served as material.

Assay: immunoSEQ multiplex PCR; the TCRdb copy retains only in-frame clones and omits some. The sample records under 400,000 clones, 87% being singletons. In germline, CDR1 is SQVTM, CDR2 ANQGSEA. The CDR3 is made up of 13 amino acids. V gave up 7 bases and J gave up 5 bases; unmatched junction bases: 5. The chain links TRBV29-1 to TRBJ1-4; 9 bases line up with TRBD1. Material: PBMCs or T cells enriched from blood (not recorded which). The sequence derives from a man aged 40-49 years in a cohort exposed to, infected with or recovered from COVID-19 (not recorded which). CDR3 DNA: TGCAGCGCCGGGGACAGGGCGAATGAAAAACTGTTTTTT. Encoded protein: CSAGDRANEKLFF.